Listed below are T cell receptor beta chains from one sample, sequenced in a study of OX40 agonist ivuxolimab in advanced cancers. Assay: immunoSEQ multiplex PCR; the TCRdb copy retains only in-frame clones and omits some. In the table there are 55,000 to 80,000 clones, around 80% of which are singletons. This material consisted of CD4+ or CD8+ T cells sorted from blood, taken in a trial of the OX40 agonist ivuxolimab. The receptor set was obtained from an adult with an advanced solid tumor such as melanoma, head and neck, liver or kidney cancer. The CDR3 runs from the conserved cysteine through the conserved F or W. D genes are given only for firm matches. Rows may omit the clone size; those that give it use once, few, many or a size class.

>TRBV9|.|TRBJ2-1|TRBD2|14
TGTGCCAGCCGGGAGGCGGGGGTTTACAATGAGCAGTTCTTC
CASREAGVYNEQFF
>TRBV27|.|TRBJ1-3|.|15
TGTGCCAGCAGTTTCAACAGGGCGTCGGGAAACACCATATATTTT
CASSFNRASGNTIYF
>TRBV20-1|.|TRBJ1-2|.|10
TGCAGTGCCACGGTGGATGGCTACACCTTC
CSATVDGYTF
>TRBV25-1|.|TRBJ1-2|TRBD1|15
TGTGCCAGCAGTATCCCGGGACAGCAACTTTATGGCTACACCTTC
CASSIPGQQLYGYTF
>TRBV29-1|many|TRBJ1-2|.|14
TGCAGCGCAAGAGGACAGACCTCTAACTATGGCTACACCTTC
CSARGQTSNYGYTF
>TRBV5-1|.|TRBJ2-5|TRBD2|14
TGCGCCAGCACGCCGGGGGGAAGGGGAGAGACCCAGTACTTC
CASTPGGRGETQYF
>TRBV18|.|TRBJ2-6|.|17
TGTGCCAGCTCACCACAACAGCGAACTCTTGGGGCCAACGTCCTGACTTTC
CASSPQQRTLGANVLTF
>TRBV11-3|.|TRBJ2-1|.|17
TGTGCCAGCAGACCCCCAGGGGCCAAGGGGCCTTACAATGAGCAGTTCTTC
CASRPPGAKGPYNEQFF
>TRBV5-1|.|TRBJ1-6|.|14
TGCGCCAGCAGCTTGGACGGCCGAGATTCACCCCTCCACTTT
CASSLDGRDSPLHF
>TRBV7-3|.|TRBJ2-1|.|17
TGTGCCAGCAGCTTATTTGCGGGAAGGGACTCCTACAATGAGCAGTTCTTC
CASSLFAGRDSYNEQFF
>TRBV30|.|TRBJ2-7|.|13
TGTGCCTGGAATGTAATCTACCCGGACGAGCAGTACTTC
CAWNVIYPDEQYF
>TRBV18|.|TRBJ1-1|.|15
TGTGCCAGCTCAACAGGGTCGGGGGGCGAGACTGAAGCTTTCTTT
CASSTGSGGETEAFF
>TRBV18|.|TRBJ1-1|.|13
TGTGCCAGCTCAGGGGGCATGAACACTGAAGCTTTCTTT
CASSGGMNTEAFF
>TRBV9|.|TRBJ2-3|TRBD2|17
TGTGCCAGCAGCGTAGCTCGGGCGGGAGGTATTACAGATACGCAGTATTTT
CASSVARAGGITDTQYF
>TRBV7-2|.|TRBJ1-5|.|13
TGTGCCAGCAGCTTCGTGAGCAATCAGCCCCAGCATTTT
CASSFVSNQPQHF
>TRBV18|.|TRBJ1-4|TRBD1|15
TGTGCCAGCACATTCGGGACAGAAGTTAATGAAAAACTGTTTTTT
CASTFGTEVNEKLFF
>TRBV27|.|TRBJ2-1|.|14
TGTGCCAGCAGTTCCTGGTCACGGGAGAATGAGCAGTTCTTC
CASSSWSRENEQFF
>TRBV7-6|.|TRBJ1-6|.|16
TGTGCCAGCAGCTTATCTACGGGACGGAATAATTCACCCCTCCACTTT
CASSLSTGRNNSPLHF
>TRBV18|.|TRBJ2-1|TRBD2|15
TGTGCCAGCCAGGGCATGGGAGGGCCCTACAATGAGCAGTTCTTC
CASQGMGGPYNEQFF
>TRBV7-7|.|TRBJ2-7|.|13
TGTGCCAGCAGCTCACAGGACGGCTACGAGCAGTACTTC
CASSSQDGYEQYF
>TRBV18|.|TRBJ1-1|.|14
TGTGCCAGCTTGGAGGGGGGGGCGACGACTGAAGCTTTCTTT
CASLEGGATTEAFF
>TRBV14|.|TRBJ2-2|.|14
TGTGCCAGCAGCCATCGGGGCAACACCGGGGAGCTGTTTTTT
CASSHRGNTGELFF
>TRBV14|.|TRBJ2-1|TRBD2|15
TGTGCCAGCAGCCAATCTAGCGGGGCCTACAATGAGCAGTTCTTC
CASSQSSGAYNEQFF
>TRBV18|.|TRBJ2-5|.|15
TGTGCCAGCTCACCCTCTTTGGCAGGGCAAGAGACCCAGTACTTC
CASSPSLAGQETQYF
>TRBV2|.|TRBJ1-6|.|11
TGTGCCAGCAGCCCCTATTCACCCCTCCACTTT
CASSPYSPLHF
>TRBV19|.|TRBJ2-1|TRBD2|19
TGTGCCAGTAGCCAGACTAGCGGGGGGCTGTTTGACTCCTACAATGAGCAGTTCTTC
CASSQTSGGLFDSYNEQFF
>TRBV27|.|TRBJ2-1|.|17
TGTGCCAGCAGTTTCCGTGTGGGAGCGTCCTCCTACAATGAGCAGTTCTTC
CASSFRVGASSYNEQFF
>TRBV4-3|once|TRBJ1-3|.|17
TGCGCCAGCAGCCAAGATCCCACGGCTACCTCTGGAAACACCATATATTTT
CASSQDPTATSGNTIYF
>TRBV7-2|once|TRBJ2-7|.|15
TGTGCCAGCAGCTTAGGGACGACAATCCCCTACGAGCAGTACTTC
CASSLGTTIPYEQYF
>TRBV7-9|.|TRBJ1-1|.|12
TGTGCCAGCAGCTTAGTGGGGGTTGAAGCTTTCTTT
CASSLVGVEAFF
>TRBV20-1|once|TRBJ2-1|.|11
TGCAGTGGGGCGGACTACAATGAGCAGTTCTTC
CSGADYNEQFF
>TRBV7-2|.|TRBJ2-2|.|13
TGTGCCAGCAGCTTCGCGAACACCGGGGAGCTGTTTTTT
CASSFANTGELFF
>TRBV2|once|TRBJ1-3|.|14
TGTGCCAGCAGTGAAACAGTCTCTGGAAACACCATATATTTT
CASSETVSGNTIYF
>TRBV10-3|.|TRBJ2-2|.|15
TGTGCCATCAGTGATTGGACCCGAAACACCGGGGAGCTGTTTTTT
CAISDWTRNTGELFF
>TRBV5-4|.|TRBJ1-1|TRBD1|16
TGTGCCAGCAGCCGTCCCGGGACAGGGAGGAACACTGAAGCTTTCTTT
CASSRPGTGRNTEAFF
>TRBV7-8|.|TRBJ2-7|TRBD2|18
TGTGCCAGCAGCTTAGGGGTAATGGGGACTAGCGGGGGCTACGAGCAGTACTTC
CASSLGVMGTSGGYEQYF
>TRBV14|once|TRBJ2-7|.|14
TGTGCCAGCAGCCAAGAGACAGTACCTTCTGAGCAGTACTTC
CASSQETVPSEQYF
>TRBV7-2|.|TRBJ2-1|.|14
TGTGCCAGCAGCTTAGGGGGTTTTGTCGGTGAGCAGTTCTTC
CASSLGGFVGEQFF
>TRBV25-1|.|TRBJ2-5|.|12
TGTGCCAGCAGTTACCGGGGAGAGACCCAGTACTTC
CASSYRGETQYF
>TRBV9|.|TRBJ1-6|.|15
TGTGCCAGCAGCGTAAGGGTTTCGGAAAATTCACCCCTCCACTTT
CASSVRVSENSPLHF
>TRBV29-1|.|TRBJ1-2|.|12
TGCAGCGTTGACAGGGGTTCGAATGGCTACACCTTC
CSVDRGSNGYTF